This TCR beta chain was found in a study of blood T cell repertoires in COVID-19. In the study overall: The United States, Italy and Spain were the sources of the acute and convalescent COVID-19 samples.

Authors' processing steps: Estimated nucleated cell counts came from reference gene primer amplification. Repertoires were generated with immunoSEQ multiplex PCR, while TCRdb's copy carries only in-frame clones and drops some. Clone size and V and J calls were adopted from that table, with D and trimming inferred from the DNA. The sample consists of about 300,000 clones, approximately 86% of them appearing once. Trimming removed 5 bases from V and 6 bases from J, with 12 bases in between. The CDR3 consists of 14 residues. Germline values: CDR1 KGHDR, CDR2 SFDVKD. The sequenced sample consisted of peripheral blood. This receptor was taken from a man in his sixties or seventies with acute or convalescent COVID-19. The chain is built from TRBV24-1 and TRBJ2-2; maybe TRBD2 (5 bases). CDR3 coding DNA: TGTGCCACCAGTGTGAGGGCGGTCCCCGGGGAGCTGTTTTTT. As protein: CATSVRAVPGELFF.